This entry lists 17 T cell receptor beta chains sequenced from one sample in a study of prognosis after radiotherapy for stage I lung cancer. The study amplified the TCR beta CDR3 region from genomic DNA. This amplification was carried out by two rounds of multiplex PCR. First-round PCR used primers specific to each TRBV and TRBJ gene. One entry per CDR3 protein results from TCRdb running MiXCR on the multiplex PCR reads. The sample holds around 25,000 distinct CDR3 sequences; approximately 35% are singletons and the top ten take less than 70%. The material sequenced was PBMCs, taken before or after stereotactic body radiation therapy (not recorded which). The receptor source for this set is a donor over 45 with non-small cell lung cancer.

On this clonotype itself: This may come from a read error, since a much larger clone is one base off. The J gene is TRBJ2-5, the V gene TRBV25-1, with a weak D call TRBD2 (5 bases). The germline CDR1 and CDR2 sequences are MGHDK and SYGVNS. V lost 5 bases, J lost 3 bases, and 19 bases lay in between. This CDR3 region has 16 residues. As DNA, the CDR3 is TGTGCCAGCAGTCCCCTCCCCGGGAATAGCGAAGAGACCCAGTACTTC. Translation: CASSPLPGNSEETQYF.

The V gene is TRBV9, the J gene TRBJ1-4, with D unresolved. Deletions cut 0 bases from V and 9 bases from J, with 12 bases between. The CDR3 is made up of 14 amino acids. The germline V gene encodes CDR1 SGDLS and CDR2 YYNGEE. In DNA form, the CDR3 reads TGTGCCAGCAGCGTAGGTCCTGTGTCGAAAAAACTGTTTTTT. It codes for CASSVGPVSKKLFF.

With regard to this clonotype: A much larger clone differs by one base, so this may be a read error. The J gene is TRBJ1-6, the V gene TRBV29-1; D unresolved. Germline V gives CDR1 SQVTM, CDR2 ANQGSEA. The CDR3 is 14 residues long. The CDR3 sequence is CSVATDNYNSHLHF. DNA for the CDR3: TGCAGCGTTGCCACCGACAACTATAATTCACACCTCCACTTT.

At least ten counts were recorded for this clonotype. V is TRBV5-1 and J is TRBJ2-7; D might be TRBD1 or TRBD2, each matching 5 bases. CDR1 and CDR2 (germline): SGHRS, YFSETQ. There are 14 residues in the CDR3. V was clipped by 0 bases and J by 3 bases, with 10 bases between them. CDR3 amino acids: CASSLEGSLYEQYF. DNA for the CDR3: TGCGCCAGCAGCTTGGAGGGGAGCCTCTACGAGCAGTACTTC.

The sample holds one count of this clonotype. This likely stems from a read error, as it lies one base from a far larger clone. The genes are TRBV6-9 and TRBJ1-5; 7 bases are shared with TRBD1. The CDR3 spans 18 residues. Germline V gene sequence: CDR1 MNHGY, CDR2 SVAAGI. CDR3 region: CASSYWNPGTESNQPKHF. CDR3 bases: TGTGCCAGCAGCTATTGGAACCCTGGGACAGAGAGCAATCAGCCCAAGCATTTT.

This clonotype was counted at least ten times. The genes are TRBV20-1 and TRBJ1-6, with TRBD1 matching 9 bases. The CDR3 loop spans 14 amino acids. From germline, CDR1 is DFQATT and CDR2 SNEGSKA (reference sequence). V dropped 1 base and J dropped 9; count of bases not matched to a gene: 4. For the CDR3, the DNA is TGCAGTGCTAGAGTGGGACAGGGAATTTCACCCCTCCACTTT. The encoded protein is CSARVGQGISPLHF.

In regard to this clonotype: A much more abundant neighbour one base away suggests this may be a read error. The J gene is TRBJ2-2, the V gene TRBV6-1; TRBD2 might be the D (5 bases). Germline V gene sequence: CDR1 MNHNS, CDR2 SASEGT. The CDR3 is made up of 11 amino acids. CDR3 region: CASTNNGELLF. In DNA form, the CDR3 reads TGTGCCAGCACAAACAACGGGGAGCTGCTTTTT.

In this sample, this clonotype turned up many times. The chain uses TRBV20-1 and TRBJ2-5; TRBD2 might be the D (5 bases). This CDR3 is 15 amino acids long. The germline gives CDR1 DFQATT, CDR2 SNEGSKA (reference sequence). Trimming left V 1 base short and J 4 bases short, with 16 bases between. This CDR3 reads CSARGSSSGRETQYF. The CDR3 DNA sequence: TGCAGTGCTAGAGGTTCTAGCAGTGGAAGAGAGACCCAGTACTTC.

In the case of this clonotype: A much larger clone is a single base away; this may be a read error. This chain joins TRBV20-1 and TRBJ2-3; 12 nucleotides line up with TRBD2. This CDR3 is built from 15 residues. From germline, CDR1 is DFQATT and CDR2 SNEGSKA (reference sequence). CDR3 amino acids: CSARGTSGKTDTHYF. CDR3 DNA: TGCAGTGCTAGAGGGACTAGCGGGAAAACAGATACGCATTATTTT.

In this sample, this clonotype turned up many times. The gene calls are TRBV5-1 and TRBJ2-1, with TRBD2 matching over 7 bases. Per the germline V gene, CDR1 is SGHRS and CDR2 is YFSETQ. After removal of 5 bases from V and 9 bases from J, the junction contained 8 bases not matched to a gene. This CDR3 has 13 amino acids. Here the CDR3 DNA reads TGCGCCAGCAGGGGGTCCCCGGGGGGTGAGCAGTTCTTC. It encodes CASRGSPGGEQFF.

This clonotype was seen at least ten times. The genes are TRBV12-3 or TRBV12-4 and TRBJ2-1, with D perhaps matching TRBD1 (6 bases). Trimming removed 4 bases at V and 9 bases at J, with 13 bases between. The CDR3 sequence is 13 residues long. The CDR3 here is CASSSQVGAEQFF. In DNA form, the CDR3 reads TGTGCCAGCAGTTCCCAGGTGGGGGCTGAGCAGTTCTTC.

This clonotype was recorded many times. This may stem from a read error, because a much larger clone lies one nucleotide away. The chain has TRBV6-1 and TRBJ2-7; 9 bases agree with TRBD1. CDR1 and CDR2 from the germline V gene are MNHNS and SASEGT. This CDR3 region has 15 residues. CDR3 DNA: TGTGCCAGCAGCCCGGGACAGGGCTTCACCTACGGGCAGTACTTC. Amino acids: CASSPGQGFTYGQYF.

This clonotype occurred many times. The chain combines TRBV4-1 with TRBJ2-1; D is ambiguous. Trimming cost V 0 bases and J 12 bases, with 12 bases left between them. Germline V CDR1 and CDR2: MGHRA, YSYEKL. The CDR3 consists of 13 residues. This CDR3 is CASSQDESWGQFF. The DNA for the CDR3 is TGCGCCAGCAGCCAAGATGAGAGCTGGGGGCAGTTCTTC.

The chain has TRBV28 and TRBJ2-2, with D perhaps matching TRBD2 (6 bases). The CDR3 is 15 residues long. CDR1 and CDR2 (germline): MDHEN, SYDVKM. With 3 bases removed from V and 5 bases from J, the gap between germline ends came to 13 bases. CDR3 nucleotides: TGTGCCAGCAGTTTTGGGGGAGGAGGGACCGGGGAGCTGTTTTTT. Encoded protein: CASSFGGGGTGELFF.

This clonotype was picked up many times. The gene calls are TRBV15 and TRBJ2-5; a weak D match, TRBD2 (5 bases). Per the germline V gene, CDR1 is LNHNV and CDR2 is YYDKDF (reference sequence). The CDR3 sequence is 13 residues long. Trimming took 0 bases from V and 5 from J, leaving 7 bases between them. The CDR3 bases are TGTGCCACCAGCAGAGAGGGGAGTGAGACCCAGTACTTC. Translating gives CATSREGSETQYF.

Remarks on this clonotype: One end of the junction is discordant with germline, which a read error may explain. This chain uses TRBV19 with TRBJ2-3, with D tentatively TRBD1 (5 bases). The CDR3 totals 16 residues. Germline lookup yields CDR1 LNHDA and CDR2 SQIVND (reference sequence). The CDR3 protein is CASSIQARVSRDTQYF. The CDR3 nucleotides read TGTGCCAGTAGTATTCAGGCCAGGGTATCGCGAGATACACAGTATTTT. Full variable domain (outside the CDR3, taken from reference TRBV19 and TRBJ2-3): DGGITQSPKYLFRKEGQNVTLSCEQNLNHDAMYWYRQDPGQGLRLIYYSQIVNDFQKGDIAEGYSVSREKKESFPLTVTSAQKNPTAFYLCASSIQARVSRDTQYFGPGTRLTVL.

The chain is built from TRBV5-1 and TRBJ1-2; 10 positions match TRBD1. Germline V gene data show CDR1 as SGHRS and CDR2 as YFSETQ. The CDR3 loop spans 15 amino acids. V was clipped by 5 bases and J by 2 bases; unmatched bases: 6. This CDR3 reads CASRFDRGPNYGYTF. CDR3 nucleotides: TGCGCCAGCAGGTTTGACAGGGGGCCCAACTATGGCTACACCTTC.